Given below is one T cell receptor beta chain in context. It lacks a known antigen. The data are from a study of T cells expressing NK-cell markers (dated by TCRdb to 2019 to 2021). Regarding the complete study: Roughly 8 donors provided sorted CD3+CD56+NKG2C+, CD3+CD56+NKG2C- and CD3+CD56-NKG2C+ T-cell subsets, whose TCR beta-chain repertoires were profiled. Among the eight sequenced donors, only one was HCMV-seronegative, while the other seven were HCMV-seropositive. The study sequenced eight donors, all healthy volunteers chosen at random: three men and five women. Illumina HiSeq 2000/2500, MiSeq or NextSeq was used to sequence libraries as 2 x 150 bp reads.

A commercial ELISA kit detecting HCMV-specific IgG in serum was used to determine HCMV serostatus. Ficoll density gradient centrifugation was used to isolate peripheral blood mononuclear cells from blood. According to the germline V gene, CDR1 reads ENHRY and CDR2 reads SYGVKD. Including cysteine and phenylalanine, the CDR3 has 14 amino acids. No DNA accompanies this entry. Reads for this sample came from an Illumina HiSeq 2000. TCR beta cDNA libraries were made by 5'RACE template switching that added a universal primer site and unique molecular identifiers. Synthesis of cDNA was primed from the TCR beta constant segment and was followed by two consecutive PCR amplification steps. The study's own analysis went as follows. Reads were demultiplexed and grouped by UMI with MIGEC, and clonotypes were assembled and quantified with MiTCR. Only TCR cDNA sequences supported by at least two reads were kept to exclude erroneous sequences. The tcR package was used for downstream repertoire analysis, with clonotypes matched between fractions based on CDR3 nucleotide sequence plus V segment. VDJmatch was used to annotate antigen specificity against VDJdb, with one amino acid substitution in CDR3 allowed. TCRdb reprocessed the reads, reporting each CDR3 protein sequence once and no DNA. These V and J calls rely on TCRdb rather than the paper's analysis. In this sample's table one finds roughly 180,000 distinct CDR3 sequences. The leading ten clones occupy under 20% of the sample.

The paper as a whole reports these results and caveats: For roughly 6 donors, the dominant CD3+CD56+NKG2C+ clonotypes were among the top 10 CD8+ clonotypes and accounted for 1.0-7.0% of CD8+ T cells. Those dominant clonotypes were again the most abundant among CD3+CD56-NKG2C+ cells in a handful of donors, at about 28.3-65%. Whether the expanded NKG2C-expressing T cell clones were specific for HCMV antigens was left unclear.

The rearrangement joined TRBV10-3 to TRBJ2-5; TCRdb calls TRBD1, which cannot be checked without DNA. The sequenced material came from blood T cells: a sorted CD56 or NKG2C T cell subset, CD4+ or CD8+ T cells, or bulk PBMC T cells (not recorded which). The TCR was taken from a woman between 18 and 69 years old in good health. The CDR3 region: CAIGPGTGQETQYF.